Below, 12 T cell receptor beta chains from the same sample are listed, as sequenced in a study of blood T cell repertoires in COVID-19. Using immunoSEQ multiplex PCR, the repertoire was profiled, and TCRdb retains in-frame clones only, with some absent. Of about 210,000 clones listed, more than 65% are singletons. Material for sequencing was peripheral blood. All receptors come from a man aged 45-65 years with active or convalescent COVID-19.

V gene TRBV4-1 combines with J gene TRBJ2-5, with D perhaps TRBD1 (5 bases). Germline V gives CDR1 MGHRA, CDR2 YSYEKL. This CDR3 has 13 amino acids. V lost 1 base and J 3 bases, leaving 6 bases between the germline ends. The CDR3 spells CASSQVGEETQYF. The CDR3 DNA reads TGCGCCAGCAGCCAAGTAGGGGAAGAGACCCAGTACTTC.

The chain uses TRBV6-5 and TRBJ2-1; 7 positions match TRBD2. V lost 6 bases and J lost 6; bases outside the gene matches: 11. Germline-derived CDR1 and CDR2 are MNHEY and SVGAGI. The CDR3 length is 15 residues. The CDR3 nucleotides are TGTGCCAGCAGGGGGTGGGTAGCGGGTTCCAATGAGCAGTTCTTC. Translating it yields CASRGWVAGSNEQFF.

This clone was counted once. The chain carries TRBV4-1 and TRBJ2-1; maybe TRBD2 (6 bases). The length of the CDR3 is 15 residues. Germline loops: CDR1 MGHRA, CDR2 YSYEKL. V was trimmed by 2 bases and J by 5 bases, leaving 13 bases between them. For the CDR3, the DNA is TGCGCCAGCAGCCAATCAGCCGGGAGAAACAATGAGCAGTTCTTC. Translating it yields CASSQSAGRNNEQFF.

The chain couples TRBV4-1 to TRBJ2-2; D not resolved. CDR3 length equals 18 residues. Germline assignment: CDR1 MGHRA and CDR2 YSYEKL. V lost 2 bases, J lost 0 bases, and 16 bases lay in between. The CDR3 region is CASSQQALEFANTGELFF. The CDR3, as DNA: TGCGCCAGCAGCCAACAAGCTCTCGAGTTCGCGAACACCGGGGAGCTGTTTTTT.

The chain links TRBV4-1 to TRBJ1-2; 8 bases align to TRBD1. Germline loops: CDR1 MGHRA, CDR2 YSYEKL. Losses at the gene ends were 4 bases for V and 0 bases for J; bases not matched to a gene: 1. This CDR3 spans 14 amino acids. The CDR3 nucleotides are TGCGCCAGCAGCCCGGGACAGGCTAACTATGGCTACACCTTC. Protein sequence: CASSPGQANYGYTF.

The chain uses TRBV20-1 and TRBJ1-2; D gene uncertain. The CDR3 totals 13 residues. Germline values: CDR1 DFQATT, CDR2 SNEGSKA (reference sequence). Trimming shortened V by 3 bases and J by 2 bases, and 10 bases separated the two germline ends. The CDR3 DNA is TGCAGTGCTAGTGCGCGGGTAAACTATGGCTACACCTTC. Protein sequence: CSASARVNYGYTF.

The J gene is TRBJ1-5, the V gene TRBV7-2, with D perhaps matching TRBD1 (5 bases). Germline V gives CDR1 SGHTA, CDR2 FQGNSA. The CDR3 length is 13 residues. The V and J ends lost 3 bases and 5 bases respectively, with 8 bases between them. CDR3 DNA: TGTGCCAGCAGCTTCAAAGGGGATCAGCCCCAGCATTTT. Residues: CASSFKGDQPQHF. Variable domain in full (rest from reference TRBV7-2 and TRBJ1-5): GAGVSQSPSNKVTEKGKDVELRCDPISGHTALYWYRQSLGQGLEFLIYFQGNSAPDKSGLPSDRFSAERTGGSVSTLTIQRTQQEDSAVYLCASSFKGDQPQHFGDGTRLSIL.

The DNA of the CDR3 is TGTGCCAGCAGCCCAGCCCCGGGAGTTAACTACAATGAGCAGTTCTTC. Translating gives CASSPAPGVNYNEQFF. The rearrangement uses TRBV5-4 and TRBJ2-1; D is possibly TRBD2 (6 bases). Trimming stripped 4 bases from V and 3 bases from J, with 17 bases between. CDR1 is SGHNT, CDR2 YYREEE, per germline (reference sequence). The CDR3 consists of 16 residues.

This sequence joins TRBV6-2 or TRBV6-3 and TRBJ1-2, with 7 bases that match TRBD1. Per the germline V gene, CDR1 is MNHEY and CDR2 is SVGEGT. With V trimmed by 6 bases and J by 7 bases, 2 bases remained unmatched. The CDR3 contains 11 residues. The DNA for the CDR3 is TGTGCCAGCAGGTACAGGGGTGGCTACACCTTC. It codes for CASRYRGGYTF.

About this clone: In the same sample, other DNA sequences code for this CDR3. The rearrangement uses TRBV10-3 and TRBJ2-7; TRBD1 might be the D (5 bases). V gave up 6 bases and J gave up 4 bases, with 13 bases separating them. Germline CDR1 reads ENHRY; CDR2 reads SYGVKD. The CDR3 consists of 13 residues. CDR3 coding DNA: TGTGCCATCAGCGAAACAGGCCTATACGAGCAGTACGTC. It encodes CAISETGLYEQYV.

The gene calls are TRBV14 and TRBJ2-7; 7 bases align to TRBD2. The germline gives CDR1 SGHDN, CDR2 FVKESK. The CDR3 is 15 residues long. With V trimmed by 5 bases and J by 3 bases, 10 bases remained unmatched. This chain's CDR3 is CASSALGAGVYEQYF. The CDR3 nucleotides read TGTGCCAGCAGCGCCCTTGGGGCGGGAGTCTACGAGCAGTACTTC.

The chain joins TRBV4-3 to TRBJ1-3; D not certain. The V gene lost 0 bases and the J gene lost 7 bases, with 19 bases spanning the gap. CDR3 length: 17 amino acids. Per germline, CDR1 LGHNA and CDR2 YSLEER. This chain's CDR3 is CASSQDGHRETRNTIYF. DNA of the CDR3: TGCGCCAGCAGCCAAGACGGCCACCGGGAAACTAGGAACACCATATATTTT.